This T cell receptor (beta chain) was found in a study of T cells in Graves' hyperthyroidism and ophthalmopathy. The TCR beta CDR3 regions underwent amplification using RNA transcripts as the source. The HTBI primer set was used in a first-round RT-PCR of the TCR CDR3. TCRdb ran MiXCR on the multiplex PCR reads and lists one entry per CDR3 protein. The sample contains about 560,000 distinct CDR3 sequences, around 15% of which appear only once. Trimming stripped 1 base from V and 3 bases from J, with 15 bases between. CDR3 length equals 16 residues. Germline CDR1 reads LGHNA; CDR2 reads YSLEER. The chain recombines TRBV4-3 with TRBJ1-1, with a weak D call TRBD1 (6 bases). The specimen was blood. The clonotype originates from a woman between 18 and 29 years old with Graves' hyperthyroidism. The CDR3 nucleotides read TGCGCCAGCAGCCAAGGACTAGGGGGGGAATACACTGAAGCTTTCTTT. Its translation is CASSQGLGGEYTEAFF.